The 31 T cell receptor beta chains below were found in one sample sequenced in a study of T cell responses to AZD1222 COVID-19 vaccine. Measured with immunoSEQ multiplex PCR; TCRdb has only the in-frame clones, and not every one. The sample shows 120,000 to 150,000 clones, more than 75% of them seen only once. Sequencing used peripheral blood, obtained on day 0 of AZD1222 vaccination. These receptor sequences come from an adult in good health.

The gene calls are TRBV11-2 and TRBJ1-1; D not resolved. Germline-derived CDR1 and CDR2 are SGHAT and FQNNGV. This CDR3 spans 14 amino acids. V was cut by 3 bases and J by 3 bases, with 11 bases left in between. The CDR3 sequence is CASSFTGGDTEAFF. The CDR3 nucleotides are TGTGCCAGCAGCTTTACCGGCGGGGACACTGAAGCTTTCTTT.

The gene calls are TRBV5-6 and TRBJ2-1; TRBD2 matches at 9 bases. The CDR3 has 16 amino acids. The V and J ends lost 2 bases and 4 bases, in that order; junction bases with no gene match: 7. Germline CDR1 and CDR2: SGHDT and YYEEEE. CDR3 in DNA: TGTGCCAGCAGCTTTTGGGCGGGAGGGCCTTACAATGAGCAGTTCTTC. Its translation is CASSFWAGGPYNEQFF.

This clone has just a few counts. The rearrangement joins TRBV28 to TRBJ1-2; D perhaps matches TRBD1 (6 bases). The germline CDR1 and CDR2 sequences are MDHEN and SYDVKM. V was shortened by 5 bases and J by 5 bases, with 18 bases between the two germline ends. This CDR3 spans 15 amino acids. For the CDR3, the DNA is TGTGCCAGCAGTCCTCCCGACAGGCCGCGATATGGCTACACCTTC. Protein: CASSPPDRPRYGYTF.

The chain has TRBV27 and TRBJ2-1; 8 bases are a match to TRBD1. The germline CDR1 and CDR2 sequences are MNHEY and SMNVEV (reference sequence). Trimming took 3 bases from V and 2 from J; bases not matched to a gene: 3. The CDR3 sequence is 15 residues long. CDR3 sequence: CASSFGQGTYNEQFF. In DNA form, the CDR3 reads TGTGCCAGCAGTTTCGGACAGGGAACCTACAATGAGCAGTTCTTC.

J is TRBJ2-7 and V is TRBV6-6; D is ambiguous. V was pared by 2 bases and J by 7 bases, with 12 bases between. This CDR3 spans 13 amino acids. The germline V gene encodes CDR1 MNHNY and CDR2 SVGAGI (reference sequence). The CDR3 spells CASSYGSAGEQYF. CDR3 nucleotides: TGTGCCAGCAGTTACGGCAGCGCAGGTGAGCAGTACTTC.

This chain joins TRBV12-1 and TRBJ1-2; the DNA was not used to check the table's D call, TRBD1. TRBV12-1 is a recognized pseudogene. The length of the CDR3 is 13 residues. The CDR3 sequence is CASNPGTGNGYTF. The CDR3 bases are TGTGCCAGCAACCCCGGGACAGGGAATGGCTACACCTTC.

The rearrangement links TRBV4-1 to TRBJ1-2; D is perhaps TRBD1 (6 bases). CDR3 length: 15 amino acids. V gave up 4 bases and J gave up 13 bases, with 25 bases separating them. CDR1 is MGHRA, CDR2 YSYEKL, per germline. CDR3 sequence: CASSPRPTGEKSGTF. The CDR3 DNA is TGCGCCAGCAGCCCCCGCCCGACAGGAGAAAAAAGCGGCACCTTC.

The DNA for the CDR3 is TGTGCCAGCAGCGTTAGGAGTAGCGGGAGGGCAAGGAATGAGCAGTTCTTC. The encoded protein is CASSVRSSGRARNEQFF. The chain uses TRBV9 and TRBJ2-1; 11 bases map to TRBD2. Trimming cost V 2 bases and J 7 bases; bases outside gene matches: 11. Germline V gene data show CDR1 as SGDLS and CDR2 as YYNGEE. This CDR3 contains 17 residues.

The rearrangement links TRBV30 to TRBJ1-1; D is undetermined. This CDR3 has 13 residues. Germline V gene sequence: CDR1 GTSNPN, CDR2 SVGIG (reference sequence). V lost 2 bases to trimming and J lost 4 bases, with 11 bases between them. The DNA for the CDR3 is TGTGCCTGGAGTTTATCCCGGGGCACTGAAGCTTTCTTT. Its protein is CAWSLSRGTEAFF.

The chain has TRBV13 and TRBJ2-4; unclear D gene. Deletions cut 0 bases from V and 0 bases from J, with 6 bases between. The germline CDR1 and CDR2 sequences are PRHDT and FYEKMQ (reference sequence). The CDR3 contains 15 residues. DNA of the CDR3: TGTGCCAGCAGCTTAGGGGCCGGAGCCAAAAACATTCAGTACTTC. This encodes CASSLGAGAKNIQYF.

The chain combines TRBV7-2 with TRBJ1-1; D not resolved. The germline CDR1 and CDR2 sequences are SGHTA and FQGNSA. The CDR3 consists of 14 residues. Trimming took off 5 bases at V and 1 base at J, with 11 bases between the two ends. CDR3 nucleotides: TGTGCCAGCAGCCCCGGGAACTCGAACACTGAAGCTTTCTTT. Translated, it gives CASSPGNSNTEAFF. The variable domain in full, with the rest retrieved from reference TRBV7-2 and TRBJ1-1, is GAGVSQSPSNKVTEKGKDVELRCDPISGHTALYWYRQSLGQGLEFLIYFQGNSAPDKSGLPSDRFSAERTGGSVSTLTIQRTQQEDSAVYLCASSPGNSNTEAFFGQGTRLTVV.

For this clone: Other nucleotide sequences from this sample produce the same CDR3. The chain carries TRBV6-1 and TRBJ2-7, with 9 bases lining up with TRBD2. This CDR3 is built from 16 residues. The germline V gene has CDR1 MNHNS and CDR2 SASEGT. V dropped 3 bases and J dropped 2; count of bases not matched to a gene: 8. CDR3 protein: CASSDGGGTSPYEQYF. DNA for the CDR3: TGTGCCAGCAGTGATGGGGGGGGGACTAGCCCCTACGAGCAGTACTTC.

This clone has just a few counts. The chain couples TRBV11-3 to TRBJ1-3, with 9 bases lining up with TRBD1. The CDR3 has 16 residues. Germline V gives CDR1 SGHNT, CDR2 YENEEA. V gave up 5 bases and J gave up 2 bases; unmatched junction bases: 7. DNA for the CDR3: TGTGCCAGCAGCCCCGGACAGGGGAGCACTGGAAACACCATATATTTT. Translation: CASSPGQGSTGNTIYF. Looking up the rest from reference TRBV11-3 and TRBJ1-3 gives the full variable domain: EAGVVQSPRYKIIEKKQPVAFWCNPISGHNTLYWYLQNLGQGPELLIRYENEEAVDDSQLPKDRFSAERLKGVDSTLKIQPAELGDSAVYLCASSPGQGSTGNTIYFGEGSWLTVV.

The V and J genes are TRBV28 and TRBJ1-4; D gene unclear. The germline V gene encodes CDR1 MDHEN and CDR2 SYDVKM. This CDR3 is 18 amino acids long. V was shortened by 4 bases and J by 0 bases, with 18 bases between the two germline ends. CDR3 sequence: CASSSNGIFDTTNEKLFF. CDR3 coding DNA: TGTGCCAGCAGTTCAAACGGGATATTTGACACAACTAATGAAAAACTGTTTTTT.

V and J are TRBV19 and TRBJ2-7, with D uncertain. The CDR3 has 15 residues. With 5 bases removed from V and 5 bases from J, the gap between germline ends came to 19 bases. Germline CDR1 and CDR2: LNHDA and SQIVND (reference sequence). The CDR3: CASSPQSRAPDEQYF. The DNA for the CDR3 is TGTGCCAGTAGTCCACAGAGCCGGGCCCCGGACGAGCAGTACTTC.

This clone was observed once. CDR3 bases: TGTGCCAGCAGCCAAGGGGATGTTAATTCACCCCTCCACTTT. This gives the protein CASSQGDVNSPLHF. The rearrangement uses TRBV4-2 and TRBJ1-6, with D hard to call. Germline V lookup: CDR1 LGHNA, CDR2 YNFKEQ. With 1 base removed from V and 6 bases from J, the gap between germline ends came to 7 bases. The CDR3 spans 14 residues.

The CDR3 DNA sequence: TGTGCCAGCAGTTACCCGGCGGGGAACCCCCAAGAGACCCAGTACTTC. This sequence encodes CASSYPAGNPQETQYF. This chain uses TRBV6-2 or TRBV6-3 with TRBJ2-5; perhaps TRBD2 as D (6 bases). The germline gives CDR1 MNHEY, CDR2 SVGEGT. CDR3 length: 16 amino acids. Trimming stripped 2 bases from V and 1 base from J, with 14 bases between.

The count of this clone is one. This sequence joins TRBV7-9 and TRBJ2-1; D is unresolved. Germline V gene sequence: CDR1 SEHNR, CDR2 FQNEAQ (reference sequence). The ends were cut back, 5 bases at V and 0 bases at J, with 14 bases in the middle. CDR3 length: 16 residues. CDR3 amino acids: CASSPASVISYNEQFF. Here the CDR3 DNA reads TGTGCCAGCAGCCCTGCAAGCGTGATCTCCTACAATGAGCAGTTCTTC.

V gene TRBV5-6 combines with J gene TRBJ1-5; no clear D gene. V shed 2 bases and J shed 6 bases, with 15 bases lying between them. Germline V gives CDR1 SGHDT, CDR2 YYEEEE. The CDR3 has 15 residues. The CDR3 protein is CASSFGLQLSQPQHF. CDR3 nucleotide sequence: TGTGCCAGCAGCTTTGGACTGCAGTTAAGTCAGCCCCAGCATTTT. Complete variable domain (other parts from reference TRBV5-6 and TRBJ1-5): DAGVTQSPTHLIKTRGQQVTLRCSPKSGHDTVSWYQQALGQGPQFIFQYYEEEERQRGNFPDRFSGHQFPNYSSELNVNALLLGDSALYLCASSFGLQLSQPQHFGDGTRLSIL.

The chain is built from TRBV14 and TRBJ2-7; no clear D. Germline V gene sequence: CDR1 SGHDN, CDR2 FVKESK. V was cut by 1 base and J by 0 bases, with 10 bases left in between. The CDR3 is 15 residues long. The CDR3 sequence: CASSQGYASSYEQYF. In DNA, the CDR3 is TGTGCCAGCAGCCAAGGGTACGCCAGCTCCTACGAGCAGTACTTC.

Only one count was recorded for this clone. The CDR3 region has the DNA TGTGCCAGCAGCCATTCAGGGAACTATGGCTACACCTTC. Amino acid sequence: CASSHSGNYGYTF. V usage is TRBV3-1 (or the pseudogene TRBV3-2) and J usage is TRBJ1-2; D is possibly TRBD1 (5 bases). Germline V gene sequence: CDR1 LGHDT, CDR2 YNNKEL (reference sequence). The CDR3 contains 13 residues. Trimming took off 3 bases at V and 2 bases at J, with 7 bases between the two ends.

The V and J genes are TRBV3-1 (or the pseudogene TRBV3-2) and TRBJ1-4; no clear D gene. Trimming removed 5 bases at V and 0 bases at J, with 7 bases between. Germline V lookup: CDR1 LGHDT, CDR2 YNNKEL (reference sequence). The CDR3 covers 14 residues. The CDR3 sequence is CASSEPATNEKLFF. The CDR3 DNA reads as TGTGCCAGCAGCGAACCGGCAACTAATGAAAAACTGTTTTTT.

This rearrangement joins TRBV18 to TRBJ2-5, with a possible D match to TRBD1 (5 bases). Germline CDR1 is KGHSH and CDR2 is LQKENI. Trimming removed 1 base from V and 0 bases from J, with 21 bases in between. The CDR3 extends over 19 amino acids. The CDR3: CASSPRRKGMVTHQETQYF. The CDR3 DNA follows: TGTGCCAGCTCACCACGTCGGAAGGGGATGGTAACCCACCAAGAGACCCAGTACTTC.

This chain links TRBV7-9 with TRBJ2-2, with D uncertain. Germline values: CDR1 SEHNR, CDR2 FQNEAQ (reference sequence). The V end was cut by 0 bases, the J end by 4 bases, with 12 bases between. This CDR3 comprises 16 residues. This CDR3 reads CASSLARVTGTGELFF. CDR3 bases: TGTGCCAGCAGCTTAGCGCGCGTCACGGGCACCGGGGAGCTGTTTTTT.

V usage is TRBV12-3 or TRBV12-4 and J usage is TRBJ1-5; D is uncertain. The V and J ends lost 7 bases and 7 bases respectively, with 11 bases between them. This CDR3 contains 12 residues. The CDR3 reads CASTHDGQPQHF. The CDR3 bases are TGTGCCAGCACCCACGACGGGCAGCCCCAGCATTTT.

This chain links TRBV10-2 with TRBJ2-7; 7 bases are shared with TRBD2. The CDR3 is 15 amino acids. Germline CDR1 reads WSHSY; CDR2 reads SAAADI. V dropped 8 bases and J dropped 3; count of bases not matched to a gene: 13. The CDR3 sequence is CASGKSGIWVYEQYF. The DNA for the CDR3 is TGCGCCAGCGGGAAAAGCGGGATATGGGTCTACGAGCAGTACTTC.

The rearrangement joins TRBV7-2 to TRBJ2-4, with D tentatively TRBD2 (7 bases). This CDR3 region has 15 residues. Germline CDR1 SGHTA, CDR2 FQGNSA. Deletions cut 4 bases from V and 5 bases from J, with 15 bases between. The CDR3 DNA follows: TGTGCCAGCAGCTGGGACGCCGGGGGGCAAAACATTCAGTACTTC. This encodes CASSWDAGGQNIQYF.

The chain joins TRBV5-6 to TRBJ2-7; 10 bases line up with TRBD2. V shed 5 bases and J 1 base; nucleotides not matched to a gene: 3. CDR3 size: 14 residues. Germline lookup yields CDR1 SGHDT and CDR2 YYEEEE. The CDR3 here is CASRGLAESYEQYF. The CDR3, as DNA: TGTGCCAGCAGAGGACTAGCGGAGTCCTACGAGCAGTACTTC.

J is TRBJ1-1 and V is TRBV6-5; D possibly corresponds to TRBD1 (5 bases). The V gene lost 0 bases and the J gene lost 3 bases, with 11 bases spanning the gap. This CDR3 comprises 15 residues. Germline V gives CDR1 MNHEY, CDR2 SVGAGI. The CDR3 here is CASSYSGAGYTEAFF. CDR3 sequence (DNA): TGTGCCAGCAGTTACTCTGGGGCTGGTTACACTGAAGCTTTCTTT.

This chain joins TRBV19 and TRBJ2-7; 11 bases align to TRBD1. Losses at the gene ends were 6 bases for V and 3 bases for J; bases not matched to a gene: 7. The CDR3 length is 15 residues. The V gene's germline CDR1 is LNHDA and CDR2 SQIVND (reference sequence). CDR3 residues: CASSRDRGSHYEQYF. The CDR3 nucleotides read TGTGCCAGTAGCCGGGACAGGGGGTCACACTACGAGCAGTACTTC.

This rearrangement joins TRBV28 to TRBJ1-2; D possibly corresponds to TRBD1 (5 bases). Trimming left V 6 bases short and J 7 bases short, with 12 bases between. From germline, CDR1 is MDHEN and CDR2 SYDVKM. The length of the CDR3 is 12 residues. CDR3 nucleotide sequence: TGTGCCAGCAGCAAACAAGGGGCTGGCTACACCTTC. Protein sequence: CASSKQGAGYTF.